Following are 27 T cell receptor beta chains from one sample sequenced in a study of T cell responses to AZD1222 COVID-19 vaccine. Clones were read by immunoSEQ multiplex PCR, and TCRdb kept only the in-frame ones, dropping some. The profile covers about 130,000 clones, with 94% appearing a single time and roughly 6.6% taken by the ten largest. The sample consisted of peripheral blood, taken on day 0 of AZD1222 vaccination. These receptor sequences come from an adult in good health.

The chain recombines TRBV4-1 with TRBJ2-7, with TRBD2 matching 11 bases. The CDR3 is 15 residues long. V was clipped by 3 bases and J by 1 base; unmatched bases: 2. Per germline, CDR1 MGHRA and CDR2 YSYEKL. CDR3 amino acids: CASSQIAGGSYEQYF. The CDR3, as DNA: TGCGCCAGCAGCCAGATAGCGGGAGGGTCCTACGAGCAGTACTTC.

J is TRBJ2-2 and V is TRBV4-2, with D unresolved. V lost 0 bases to trimming and J lost 6 bases, with 11 bases between them. The germline V gene encodes CDR1 LGHNA and CDR2 YNFKEQ. The CDR3 loop spans 15 amino acids. In DNA form, the CDR3 reads TGTGCCAGCAGCCAAGATCTTGGCGGAGCCGGGGAGCTGTTTTTT. Its protein is CASSQDLGGAGELFF.

The CDR3: CAWSVLIYEQYF. DNA of the CDR3: TGTGCCTGGAGTGTACTGATCTACGAGCAGTACTTC. The chain recombines TRBV30 with TRBJ2-7; D gene unclear. Germline V CDR1 and CDR2: GTSNPN, SVGIG (reference sequence). The CDR3 runs to 12 residues. The V end was cut by 0 bases, the J end by 3 bases, with 6 bases between.

The chain joins TRBV19 to TRBJ2-2; 13 positions agree with TRBD2. The CDR3 spans 18 residues. Germline V lookup: CDR1 LNHDA, CDR2 SQIVND (reference sequence). The V gene end was trimmed by 5 bases and the J gene end by 1 base; junction bases not matched to a gene: 7. The CDR3 DNA is TGTGCCAGTAGTCTCACCGGGACTAGCGGGGTGAACACCGGGGAGCTGTTTTTT. Encoded protein: CASSLTGTSGVNTGELFF. Variable domain in full (rest from reference TRBV19 and TRBJ2-2): DGGITQSPKYLFRKEGQNVTLSCEQNLNHDAMYWYRQDPGQGLRLIYYSQIVNDFQKGDIAEGYSVSREKKESFPLTVTSAQKNPTAFYLCASSLTGTSGVNTGELFFGEGSRLTVL.

V and J are TRBV6-5 and TRBJ1-6, with TRBD1 as a possible D gene (6 bases). V shed 8 bases and J shed 8 bases, with 13 bases lying between them. Germline V gene data show CDR1 as MNHEY and CDR2 as SVGAGI. The CDR3 extends over 13 amino acids. CDR3 coding DNA: TGTGCCAGCGGGGACAAAAGGGATTCACCCCTCCACTTT. Protein product: CASGDKRDSPLHF.

The chain combines TRBV19 with TRBJ1-1, with 12 bases lining up with TRBD1. With V trimmed by 7 bases and J by 2 bases, 8 bases remained unmatched. Germline CDR1 is LNHDA and CDR2 is SQIVND (reference sequence). The CDR3 is 16 amino acids. CDR3 DNA sequence: TGTGCCAGTATCGGGGGACAGGGGGCTTTCAACACTGAAGCTTTCTTT. This translates into CASIGGQGAFNTEAFF.

The genes are TRBV6-2 or TRBV6-3 and TRBJ1-1; D unresolved. The germline gives CDR1 MNHEY, CDR2 SVGEGT. There are 14 residues in the CDR3. Deletions cut 4 bases from V and 1 base from J, with 10 bases between. CDR3 residues: CASSLLGGNTEAFF. The DNA of the CDR3 is TGTGCCAGCAGTTTACTCGGCGGGAACACTGAAGCTTTCTTT.

The chain employs TRBV27 and TRBJ2-5; TRBD1 aligns across 8 bases. The length of the CDR3 is 15 residues. Germline CDR1 reads MNHEY; CDR2 reads SMNVEV (reference sequence). V lost 1 base to trimming and J lost 5 bases; unmatched junction nucleotides: 6. The CDR3 sequence is CASSLYPGGSETQYF. The CDR3 coding sequence is TGTGCCAGCAGTTTATATCCAGGGGGCAGTGAGACCCAGTACTTC.

This sequence joins TRBV27 and TRBJ2-5; D possibly corresponds to TRBD2 (5 bases). Per germline, CDR1 MNHEY and CDR2 SMNVEV (reference sequence). The V and J ends lost 6 bases and 2 bases respectively, with 13 bases between them. The CDR3 has 14 amino acids. In DNA form, the CDR3 reads TGTGCCAGCAGCCCAATTAGGGAGCAAGAGACCCAGTACTTC. Translated, it gives CASSPIREQETQYF.

The rearrangement joins TRBV28 to TRBJ1-6; 8 bases match TRBD1. Trimming at V came to 6 bases and at J to 3 bases, leaving 4 bases not matched to a gene. This CDR3 has 15 residues. From germline, CDR1 is MDHEN and CDR2 SYDVKM. DNA for the CDR3: TGTGCCAGCAGCGAGGACAGGGTCTATAATTCACCCCTCCACTTT. Translating gives CASSEDRVYNSPLHF.

V and J are TRBV29-1 and TRBJ2-1; 7 bases fit TRBD2. Trimming cost V 3 bases and J 6 bases; bases outside gene matches: 17. Per the germline V gene, CDR1 is SQVTM and CDR2 is ANQGSEA. The CDR3 has 17 residues. The CDR3 sequence: CSVDSASGPKLGNEQFF. As DNA, the CDR3 is TGCAGCGTTGATTCGGCTAGCGGCCCCAAATTAGGCAATGAGCAGTTCTTC.

The chain couples TRBV29-1 to TRBJ1-1, with D perhaps matching TRBD1 (6 bases). V was trimmed by 8 bases and J by 4 bases, leaving 23 bases between them. The CDR3 spans 15 residues. From germline, CDR1 is SQVTM and CDR2 ANQGSEA. The CDR3 is CSSGGVNRDGTEAFF. CDR3 in DNA: TGCAGCTCTGGGGGCGTTAACAGGGACGGCACTGAAGCTTTCTTT.

The rearrangement joins TRBV28 to TRBJ2-7; 8 bases line up with TRBD1. The CDR3 has 15 residues. Trimming at V came to 1 base and at J to 2 bases, leaving 4 bases not matched to a gene. Germline V lookup: CDR1 MDHEN, CDR2 SYDVKM. The CDR3 sequence: CASSLSTGGAYEQYF. The DNA of the CDR3 is TGTGCCAGCAGTTTATCAACAGGGGGTGCCTACGAGCAGTACTTC.

Only one count was recorded for this clone. The rearrangement links TRBV7-2 to TRBJ2-1; TRBD1 agrees at 9 bases. The germline CDR1 and CDR2 sequences are SGHTA and FQGNSA. Unmatched junction bases numbered 13, after V lost 1 base and J lost 6 bases. This CDR3 is built from 18 residues. In DNA, the CDR3 is TGTGCCAGCAGCTTAGGGTGGGGGACAGGGTTTTGGGGCAATGAGCAGTTCTTC. It is translated as CASSLGWGTGFWGNEQFF.

The chain combines TRBV5-1 with TRBJ2-2; D perhaps matches TRBD2 (6 bases). Trimming removed 3 bases from V and 5 bases from J, with 11 bases in between. The CDR3 is 14 amino acids. Germline V gene data show CDR1 as SGHRS and CDR2 as YFSETQ. The CDR3 sequence is CASSSLAPTGELFF. The DNA of the CDR3 is TGCGCCAGCAGCTCACTAGCCCCGACCGGGGAGCTGTTTTTT. The entire variable domain, with the rest obtained from reference TRBV5-1 and TRBJ2-2, is as follows: KAGVTQTPRYLIKTRGQQVTLSCSPISGHRSVSWYQQTPGQGLQFLFEYFSETQRNKGNFPGRFSGRQFSNSRSEMNVSTLELGDSALYLCASSSLAPTGELFFGEGSRLTVL.

V usage is TRBV4-2 and J usage is TRBJ2-3; unclear D gene. V lost 2 bases, J lost 0 bases, and 6 bases lay in between. CDR3 length equals 14 residues. CDR1 is LGHNA, CDR2 YNFKEQ, per germline. CDR3 residues: CASSQRASTDTQYF. CDR3 bases: TGTGCCAGCAGCCAAAGGGCAAGCACAGATACGCAGTATTTT.

J is TRBJ1-2 and V is TRBV6-2 or TRBV6-3; D gene uncertain. The V end lost 2 bases, the J end lost 5 bases, and 9 bases lay between the germline ends. This CDR3 has 13 amino acids. The germline gives CDR1 MNHEY, CDR2 SVGEGT. The CDR3 sequence: CASSYPEAYGYTF. CDR3 nucleotide sequence: TGTGCCAGCAGTTACCCGGAAGCGTATGGCTACACCTTC.

V usage is TRBV28 and J usage is TRBJ2-1; perhaps TRBD2 as D (6 bases). The germline gives CDR1 MDHEN, CDR2 SYDVKM. CDR3 length: 13 residues. V shed 3 bases and J shed 10 bases, with 13 bases lying between them. The CDR3 protein is CASSFLIGGEQFF. The CDR3 nucleotides read TGTGCCAGCAGTTTTTTAATAGGAGGGGAGCAGTTCTTC.

This chain links TRBV28 with TRBJ1-4; perhaps TRBD1 as D (5 bases). CDR1 is MDHEN and CDR2 is SYDVKM in the germline V gene. Trimming stripped 9 bases from V and 5 bases from J, with 13 bases between. The CDR3 contains 13 residues. The CDR3 DNA is TGTGCCAGTCTCCGGGGCCCGAATGAAAAACTGTTTTTT. Translation: CASLRGPNEKLFF.

The chain employs TRBV6-5 and TRBJ1-5; the match to TRBD1 covers 7 bases. The CDR3 extends over 15 amino acids. Germline lookup yields CDR1 MNHEY and CDR2 SVGAGI. V trimming: 6 bases; J trimming: 3 bases; junction bases outside the gene matches: 8. The CDR3 sequence: CASRRAGTDNQPQHF. In nucleotides, the CDR3 is TGTGCCAGCAGGCGCGCCGGGACAGACAATCAGCCCCAGCATTTT.

The chain has TRBV7-7 and TRBJ2-5; 9 positions agree with TRBD1. CDR1 is SSHAT and CDR2 is FNYEAQ in the germline V gene (reference sequence). The CDR3 has 14 amino acids. V was clipped by 5 bases and J by 5 bases; unmatched bases: 6. The CDR3, as DNA: TGTGCCAGCAGCGCGGGACAGGGTCGGGAGACCCAGTACTTC. This codes for CASSAGQGRETQYF.

Written as DNA, the CDR3 is TGTGCCAGCAGTTCCGAGGTTGGGGCTTTCTTT. Translating it yields CASSSEVGAFF. V usage is TRBV28 and J usage is TRBJ1-1, with no clear D. The germline gives CDR1 MDHEN, CDR2 SYDVKM. Trimming shortened V by 4 bases and J by 11 bases, and 11 bases separated the two germline ends. There are 11 residues in the CDR3.

V gene TRBV30 combines with J gene TRBJ1-6; no reliable D call. Germline loops: CDR1 GTSNPN, CDR2 SVGIG (reference sequence). V gave up 3 bases and J gave up 5 bases, with 17 bases separating them. This CDR3 is built from 16 residues. CDR3 sequence reads: CAWSALGPLDNSPLHF. The CDR3, as DNA: TGTGCCTGGAGCGCCCTGGGCCCCCTGGATAATTCACCCCTCCACTTT.

The CDR3 nucleotides read TGTGCCACCAGTCGGGGTAACACCGGGGAGCTGTTTTTT. Amino acids: CATSRGNTGELFF. V and J are TRBV24-1 and TRBJ2-2; D is possibly TRBD2 (5 bases). CDR1 is KGHDR, CDR2 SFDVKD, per germline. Deletions cut 6 bases from V and 2 bases from J, with 6 bases between. The CDR3 sequence is 13 residues long.

The rearrangement uses TRBV6-5 and TRBJ1-2, with TRBD1 matching 8 bases. After removal of 8 bases from V and 4 bases from J, the junction contained 9 bases not matched to a gene. The CDR3 totals 14 residues. Germline V gene data show CDR1 as MNHEY and CDR2 as SVGAGI. CDR3 loop: CASSQGEISYGYTF. CDR3 nucleotide sequence: TGTGCCAGCTCACAGGGGGAAATCAGCTATGGCTACACCTTC.

Of note for this clone: Within the sample, other DNA sequences also encode this same CDR3. The V gene is TRBV6-5, the J gene TRBJ2-7; 11 bases fit TRBD2. Germline CDR1 is MNHEY and CDR2 is SVGAGI. CDR3 length: 14 residues. With V trimmed by 2 bases and J by 3 bases, 0 bases remained unmatched. CDR3 region: CASSYGLAGYEQYF. In DNA form, the CDR3 reads TGTGCCAGCAGTTACGGACTAGCGGGCTACGAGCAGTACTTC.

The chain joins TRBV11-2 to TRBJ2-1; TRBD2 agrees at 7 bases. Germline V gene lookup returns CDR1 SGHAT and CDR2 FQNNGV. The CDR3 spans 18 residues. After removal of 3 bases from V and 7 bases from J, the junction contained 18 bases not matched to a gene. This chain's CDR3 is CASSFGHGTSVGWNEQFF. Here the CDR3 DNA reads TGTGCCAGCAGCTTCGGGCACGGAACTAGCGTGGGCTGGAATGAGCAGTTCTTC.